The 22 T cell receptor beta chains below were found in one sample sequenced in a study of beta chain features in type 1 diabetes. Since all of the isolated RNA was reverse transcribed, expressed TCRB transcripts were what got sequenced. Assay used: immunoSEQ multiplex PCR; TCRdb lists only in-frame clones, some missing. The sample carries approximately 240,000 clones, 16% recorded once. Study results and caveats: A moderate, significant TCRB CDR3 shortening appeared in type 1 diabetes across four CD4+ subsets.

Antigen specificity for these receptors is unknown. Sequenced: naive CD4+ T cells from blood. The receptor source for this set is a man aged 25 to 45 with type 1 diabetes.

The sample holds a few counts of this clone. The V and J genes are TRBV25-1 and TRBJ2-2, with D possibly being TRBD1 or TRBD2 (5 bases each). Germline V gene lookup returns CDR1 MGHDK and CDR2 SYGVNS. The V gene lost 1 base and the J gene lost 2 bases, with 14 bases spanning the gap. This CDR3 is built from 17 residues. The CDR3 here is CASSEWRGVENTGELFF. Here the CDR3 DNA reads TGTGCCAGCAGTGAATGGCGAGGGGTTGAAAACACCGGGGAGCTGTTTTTT.

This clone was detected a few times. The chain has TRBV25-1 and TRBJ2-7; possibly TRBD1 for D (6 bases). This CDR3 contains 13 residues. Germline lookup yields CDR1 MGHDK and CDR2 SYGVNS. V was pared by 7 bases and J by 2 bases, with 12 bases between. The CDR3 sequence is CASTRTATYEQYF. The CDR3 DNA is TGTGCCAGCACCCGGACAGCCACCTACGAGCAGTACTTC.

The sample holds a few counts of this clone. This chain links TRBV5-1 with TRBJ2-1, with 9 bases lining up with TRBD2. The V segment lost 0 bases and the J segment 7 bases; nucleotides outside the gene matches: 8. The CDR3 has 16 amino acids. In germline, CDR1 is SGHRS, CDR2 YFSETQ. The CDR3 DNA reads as TGCGCCAGCAGCTTGGAGCTAGCGGGAAGGAGGAATGAGCAGTTCTTC. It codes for CASSLELAGRRNEQFF.

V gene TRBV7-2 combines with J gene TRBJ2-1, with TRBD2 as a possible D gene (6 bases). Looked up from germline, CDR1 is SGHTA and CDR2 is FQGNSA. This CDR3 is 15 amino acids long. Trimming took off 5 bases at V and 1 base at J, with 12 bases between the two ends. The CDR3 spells CASSLRGGSYNEQFF. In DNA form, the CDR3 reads TGTGCCAGCAGCCTTAGGGGAGGATCCTACAATGAGCAGTTCTTC.

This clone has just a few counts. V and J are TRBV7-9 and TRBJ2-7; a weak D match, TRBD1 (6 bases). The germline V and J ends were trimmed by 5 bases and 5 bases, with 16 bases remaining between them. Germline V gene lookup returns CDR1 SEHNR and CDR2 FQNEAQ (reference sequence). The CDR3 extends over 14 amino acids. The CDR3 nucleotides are TGTGCCAGCAGCCCACCTACAGGGACCCACGAGCAGTACTTC. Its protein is CASSPPTGTHEQYF. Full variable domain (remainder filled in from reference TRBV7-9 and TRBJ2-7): DTGVSQNPRHKITKRGQNVTFRCDPISEHNRLYWYRQTLGQGPEFLTYFQNEAQLEKSRLLSDRFSAERPKGSFSTLEIQRTEQGDSAMYLCASSPPTGTHEQYFGPGTRLTVT.

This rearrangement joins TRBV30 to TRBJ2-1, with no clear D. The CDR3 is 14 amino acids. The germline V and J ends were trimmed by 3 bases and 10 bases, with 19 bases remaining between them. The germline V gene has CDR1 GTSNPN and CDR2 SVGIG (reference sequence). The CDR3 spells CAWRSGPHSPEQFF. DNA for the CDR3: TGTGCCTGGAGATCAGGACCGCACTCACCAGAGCAGTTCTTC.

The CDR3 region is CSAPRDRGTEAFF. CDR3 in DNA: TGCAGCGCCCCCAGGGACAGGGGTACTGAAGCTTTCTTT. The chain recombines TRBV29-1 with TRBJ1-1, with 10 nucleotides matching TRBD1. Germline-derived CDR1 and CDR2 are SQVTM and ANQGSEA. With 7 bases clipped from V and 5 bases from J, the junction kept 7 bases outside the gene matches. The CDR3 contains 13 residues.

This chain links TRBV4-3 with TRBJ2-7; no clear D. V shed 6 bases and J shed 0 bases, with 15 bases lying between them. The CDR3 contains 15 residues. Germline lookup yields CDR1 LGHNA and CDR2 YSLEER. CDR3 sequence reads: CASSFDAVSSYEQYF. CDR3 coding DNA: TGCGCCAGCAGTTTTGACGCCGTTAGCTCCTACGAGCAGTACTTC.

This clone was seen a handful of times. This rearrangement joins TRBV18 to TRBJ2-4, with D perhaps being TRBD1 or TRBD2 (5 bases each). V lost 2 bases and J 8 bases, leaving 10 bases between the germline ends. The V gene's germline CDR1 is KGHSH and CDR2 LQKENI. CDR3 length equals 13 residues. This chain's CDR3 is CASSPGGLDIQYF. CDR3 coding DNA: TGTGCCAGCTCACCAGGGGGTCTGGACATTCAGTACTTC.

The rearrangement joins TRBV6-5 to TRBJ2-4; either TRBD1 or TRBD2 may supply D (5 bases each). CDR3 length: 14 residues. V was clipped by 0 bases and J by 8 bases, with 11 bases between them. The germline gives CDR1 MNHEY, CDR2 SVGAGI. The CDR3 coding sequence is TGTGCCAGCAGTTACTCGGGACCCCTAGACATTCAGTACTTC. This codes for CASSYSGPLDIQYF.

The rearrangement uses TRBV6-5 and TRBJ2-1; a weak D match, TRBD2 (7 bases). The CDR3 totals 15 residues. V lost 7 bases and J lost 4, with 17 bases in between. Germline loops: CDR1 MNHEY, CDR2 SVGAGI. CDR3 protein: CASTRGAGIYNEQFF. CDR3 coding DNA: TGTGCCAGCACCCGGGGGGCGGGGATTTACAATGAGCAGTTCTTC.

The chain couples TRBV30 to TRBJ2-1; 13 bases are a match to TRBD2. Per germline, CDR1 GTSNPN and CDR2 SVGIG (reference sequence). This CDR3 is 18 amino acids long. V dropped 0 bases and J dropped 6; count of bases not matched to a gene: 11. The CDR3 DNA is TGTGCCTGGAGTGTACCTACTAGCGGGAGGGCTCGTCGCAATGAGCAGTTCTTC. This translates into CAWSVPTSGRARRNEQFF. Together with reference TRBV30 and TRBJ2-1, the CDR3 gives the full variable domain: SQTIHQWPATLVQPVGSPLSLECTVEGTSNPNLYWYRQAAGRGLQLLFYSVGIGQISSEVPQNLSASRPQDRQFILSSKKLLLSDSGFYLCAWSVPTSGRARRNEQFFGPGTRLTVL.

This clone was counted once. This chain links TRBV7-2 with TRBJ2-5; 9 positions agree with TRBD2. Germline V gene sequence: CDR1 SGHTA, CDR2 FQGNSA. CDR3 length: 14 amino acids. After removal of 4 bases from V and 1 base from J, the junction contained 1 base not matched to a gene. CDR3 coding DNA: TGTGCCAGCAGCTATAGCGGGGGCCAAGAGACCCAGTACTTC. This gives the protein CASSYSGGQETQYF. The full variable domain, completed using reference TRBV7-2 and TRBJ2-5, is GAGVSQSPSNKVTEKGKDVELRCDPISGHTALYWYRQSLGQGLEFLIYFQGNSAPDKSGLPSDRFSAERTGGSVSTLTIQRTQQEDSAVYLCASSYSGGQETQYFGPGTRLLVL.

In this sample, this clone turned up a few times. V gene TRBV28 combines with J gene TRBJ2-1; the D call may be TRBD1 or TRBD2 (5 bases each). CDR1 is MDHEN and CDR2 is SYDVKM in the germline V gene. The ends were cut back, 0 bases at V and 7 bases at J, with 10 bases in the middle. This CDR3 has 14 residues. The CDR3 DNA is TGTGCCAGCAGTTTATGGGGACGGCGGAATGAGCAGTTCTTC. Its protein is CASSLWGRRNEQFF.

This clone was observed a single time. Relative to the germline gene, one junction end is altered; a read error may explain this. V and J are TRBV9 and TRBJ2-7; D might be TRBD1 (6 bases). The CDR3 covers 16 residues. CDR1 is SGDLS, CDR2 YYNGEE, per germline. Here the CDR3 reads CASSPSDQGTPYGQYF. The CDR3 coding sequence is TGTGCCAGCAGCCCGAGCGATCAAGGGACACCGTACGGGCAGTACTTC.

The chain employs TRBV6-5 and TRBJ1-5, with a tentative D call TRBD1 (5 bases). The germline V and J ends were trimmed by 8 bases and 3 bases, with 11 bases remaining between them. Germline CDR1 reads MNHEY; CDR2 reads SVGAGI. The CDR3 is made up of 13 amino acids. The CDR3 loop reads CASSGRTNQPQHF. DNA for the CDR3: TGTGCCAGCTCGGGACGGACCAATCAGCCCCAGCATTTT.

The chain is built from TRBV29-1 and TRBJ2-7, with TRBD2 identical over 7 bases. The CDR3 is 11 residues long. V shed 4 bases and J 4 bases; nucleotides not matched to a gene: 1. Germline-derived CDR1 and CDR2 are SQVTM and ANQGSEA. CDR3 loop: CSVGEGYEQYF. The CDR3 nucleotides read TGCAGCGTTGGGGAGGGATACGAGCAGTACTTC.

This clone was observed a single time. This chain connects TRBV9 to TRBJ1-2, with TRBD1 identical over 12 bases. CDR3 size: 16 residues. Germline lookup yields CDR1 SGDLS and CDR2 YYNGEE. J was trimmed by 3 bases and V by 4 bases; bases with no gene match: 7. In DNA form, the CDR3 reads TGTGCCAGCAGCCCGGGACAGGGGGCGCTGGACTATGGCTACACCTTC. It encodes CASSPGQGALDYGYTF.

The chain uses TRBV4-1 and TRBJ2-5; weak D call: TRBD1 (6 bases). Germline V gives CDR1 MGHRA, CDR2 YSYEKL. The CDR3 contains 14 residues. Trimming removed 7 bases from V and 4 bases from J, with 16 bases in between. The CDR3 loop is CASTFSIGGETQYF. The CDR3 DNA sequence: TGCGCCAGCACCTTTTCAATAGGGGGAGAGACCCAGTACTTC.

CDR3 sequence reads: CSHSPGTSGSTDTQYF. The CDR3 DNA reads as TGCAGCCACAGTCCCGGGACTAGCGGGAGCACAGATACGCAGTATTTT. The rearrangement joins TRBV29-1 to TRBJ2-3; 12 nucleotides agree with TRBD2. Germline V CDR1 and CDR2: SQVTM, ANQGSEA. The CDR3 runs 16 residues. The ends lost 8 bases at V and 0 bases at J; junction bases unmatched: 9.

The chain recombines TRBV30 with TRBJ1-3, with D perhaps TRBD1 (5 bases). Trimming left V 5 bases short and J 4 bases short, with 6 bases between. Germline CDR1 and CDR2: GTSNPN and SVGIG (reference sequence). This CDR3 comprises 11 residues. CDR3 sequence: CAWHRGNTIYF. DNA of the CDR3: TGTGCCTGGCACAGGGGAAACACCATATATTTT.

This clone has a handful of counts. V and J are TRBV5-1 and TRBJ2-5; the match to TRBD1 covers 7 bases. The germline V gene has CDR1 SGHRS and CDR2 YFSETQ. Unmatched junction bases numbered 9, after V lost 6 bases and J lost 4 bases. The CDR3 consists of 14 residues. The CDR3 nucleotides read TGCGCCAGCACCGGGACAGCCCCCCGAGAGACCCAGTACTTC. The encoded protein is CASTGTAPRETQYF.